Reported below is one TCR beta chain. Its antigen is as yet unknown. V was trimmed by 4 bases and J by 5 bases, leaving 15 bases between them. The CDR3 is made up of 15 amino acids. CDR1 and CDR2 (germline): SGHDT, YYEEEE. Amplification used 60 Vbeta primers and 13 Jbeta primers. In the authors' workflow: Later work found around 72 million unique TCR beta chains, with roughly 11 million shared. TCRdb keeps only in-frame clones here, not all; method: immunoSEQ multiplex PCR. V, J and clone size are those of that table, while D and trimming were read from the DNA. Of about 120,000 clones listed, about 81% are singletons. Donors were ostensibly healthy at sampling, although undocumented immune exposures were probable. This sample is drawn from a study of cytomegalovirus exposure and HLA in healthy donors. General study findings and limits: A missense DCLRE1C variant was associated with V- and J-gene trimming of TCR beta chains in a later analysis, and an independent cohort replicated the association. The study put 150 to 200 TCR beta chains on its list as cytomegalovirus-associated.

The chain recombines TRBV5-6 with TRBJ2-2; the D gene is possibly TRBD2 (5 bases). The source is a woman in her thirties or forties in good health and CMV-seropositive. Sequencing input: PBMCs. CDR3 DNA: TGTGCCAGCAGCCCGCAGCAACGGAGGACCGGGGAGCTGTTTTTT. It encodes CASSPQQRRTGELFF.